Sequencing of this TCR beta chain was carried out in a study of shared clonotypes between healthy human individuals. Whole-study context: Per donor, three plates held CD4 naive cells, three held CD4 memory, two held CD8 naive and one held CD8 memory.

Sequenced by immunoSEQ multiplex PCR; TCRdb stores in-frame clones only, minus some. The sample yields hundreds of thousands of clones, about 98% seen once. Naive CD8 cells comprised CD45RO-negative, CCR7-positively selected cells, excluding terminally differentiated effector memory CD45RA+ cells. V lost 2 bases, J lost 4 bases, and 19 bases stayed unmatched. This CDR3 has 21 amino acids. CDR1 and CDR2 from the germline V gene are MNHEY and SMNVEV (reference sequence). The chain recombines TRBV27 with TRBJ2-3; 12 positions match TRBD2. The sequencing sample was made of naive CD8+ T cells sorted from blood. The clonotype was recovered from a man aged 25 to 40 in good health. The CDR3 region has the DNA TGTGCCAGCAGTTTAACCTCTACCGGGACTAGCGGGCCGGGAAGGGCAGATACGCAGTATTTT. It is translated as CASSLTSTGTSGPGRADTQYF.